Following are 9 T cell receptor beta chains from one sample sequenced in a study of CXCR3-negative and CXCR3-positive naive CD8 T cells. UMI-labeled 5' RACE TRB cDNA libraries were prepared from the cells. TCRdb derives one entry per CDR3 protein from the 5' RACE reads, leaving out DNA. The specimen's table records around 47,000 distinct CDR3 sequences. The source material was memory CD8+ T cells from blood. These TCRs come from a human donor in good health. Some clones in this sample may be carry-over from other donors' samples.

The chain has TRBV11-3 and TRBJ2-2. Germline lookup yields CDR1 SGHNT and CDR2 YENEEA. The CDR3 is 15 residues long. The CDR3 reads CASSLGARSYEELFF. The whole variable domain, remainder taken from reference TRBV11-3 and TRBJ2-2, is EAGVVQSPRYKIIEKKQPVAFWCNPISGHNTLYWYLQNLGQGPELLIRYENEEAVDDSQLPKDRFSAERLKGVDSTLKIQPAELGDSAVYLCASSLGARSYEELFFGEGSRLTVL.

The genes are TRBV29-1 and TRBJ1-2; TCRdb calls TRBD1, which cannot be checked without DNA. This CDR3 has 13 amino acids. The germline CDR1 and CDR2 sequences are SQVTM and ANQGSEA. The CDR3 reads CSVKWGAANGYTF.

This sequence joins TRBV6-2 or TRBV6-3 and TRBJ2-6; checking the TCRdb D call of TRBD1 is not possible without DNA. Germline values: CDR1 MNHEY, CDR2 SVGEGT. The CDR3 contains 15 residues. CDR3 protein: CASATGTSGANVLTF.

CDR3 in amino acids: CASAGTKNIQYF. The genes are TRBV2 and TRBJ2-4; there is no DNA to check the TCRdb D call of TRBD2. The germline CDR1 and CDR2 sequences are SNHLY and FYNNEI. The CDR3 sequence is 12 residues long.

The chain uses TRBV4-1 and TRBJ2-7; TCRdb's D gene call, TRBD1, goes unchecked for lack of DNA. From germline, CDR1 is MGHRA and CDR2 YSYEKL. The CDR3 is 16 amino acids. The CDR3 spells CASSQEAQWASYEQYF.

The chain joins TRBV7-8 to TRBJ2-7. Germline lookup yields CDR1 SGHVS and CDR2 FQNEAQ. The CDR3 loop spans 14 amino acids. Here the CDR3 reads CASSLGKGPYEQYF.

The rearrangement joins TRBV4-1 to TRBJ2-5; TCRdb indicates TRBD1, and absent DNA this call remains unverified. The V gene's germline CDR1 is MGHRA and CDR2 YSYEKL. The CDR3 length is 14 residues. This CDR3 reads CASSYRDLQETQYF.

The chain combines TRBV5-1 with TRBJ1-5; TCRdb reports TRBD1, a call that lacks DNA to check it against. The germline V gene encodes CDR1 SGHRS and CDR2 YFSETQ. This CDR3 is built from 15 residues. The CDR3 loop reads CASSQDLGGNQPQHF. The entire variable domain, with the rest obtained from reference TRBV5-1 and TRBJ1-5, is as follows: KAGVTQTPRYLIKTRGQQVTLSCSPISGHRSVSWYQQTPGQGLQFLFEYFSETQRNKGNFPGRFSGRQFSNSRSEMNVSTLELGDSALYLCASSQDLGGNQPQHFGDGTRLSIL.

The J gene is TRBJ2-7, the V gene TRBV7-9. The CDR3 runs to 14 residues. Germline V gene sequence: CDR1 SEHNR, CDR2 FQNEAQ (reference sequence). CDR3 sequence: CASSPSHRAYEQYF.